These 21 T cell receptor beta chains came from one sample sequenced in a study of CD8+ T cells in alopecia areata (dated by TCRdb to the late 2010s). The time point label on this specimen signifies: 24 weeks on oral tofacitinib. The treatment or condition label on this specimen signifies: oral pan-JAK inhibitor, 5-10 mg twice daily. Libraries were built with the immunoSEQ multiplex PCR assay. RNA was extracted from all samples and reverse transcribed into cDNA as template for TCR sequencing. Sourced from immuneACCESS, this table was stored by TCRdb with only in-frame sequences that have V and J called. A share of the clones is absent; for the studies checked, an unresolved V gene accounts for under half, and the remainder has no known explanation. The sample yields over 100,000 clones; around 50% were counted once. The top ten clonotypes cover 9.5% to 15% of the sample. The specimen comprised CD8+ T cells sorted from blood, sampled at week 24, from a patient treated with tofacitinib. The origin of the receptors is a human donor with alopecia areata.

V is TRBV11-2 and J is TRBJ1-1; D gene ambiguous. V was trimmed by 5 bases and J by 4 bases, leaving 14 bases between them. Germline V CDR1 and CDR2: SGHAT, FQNNGV. There are 14 residues in the CDR3. This CDR3 reads CASSQQEGRTEAFF. The CDR3 DNA reads TGTGCCAGCAGCCAGCAAGAGGGTCGCACTGAAGCTTTCTTT.

The rearrangement joins TRBV27 to TRBJ2-7; a possible D gene is TRBD1 (5 bases). The CDR3 sequence is 14 residues long. Looked up from germline, CDR1 is MNHEY and CDR2 is SMNVEV (reference sequence). Trimming took off 5 bases at V and 1 base at J, with 12 bases between the two ends. CDR3 in amino acids: CASSIAGRSYEQYF. CDR3 DNA sequence: TGTGCCAGCAGTATCGCAGGGCGATCCTACGAGCAGTACTTC.

This clone was counted a few times. The rearrangement uses TRBV10-1 and TRBJ2-7; the D is unclear. Trimming pared 0 bases from V and 4 bases from J, leaving 7 bases between. Per germline, CDR1 WNHNN and CDR2 SYGVQD (reference sequence). The CDR3 runs to 13 residues. The CDR3 loop is CASSESQLYEQYF. CDR3 in DNA: TGCGCCAGCAGTGAGTCCCAACTATACGAGCAGTACTTC.

This chain uses TRBV5-4 with TRBJ2-5, with a possible D match to TRBD2 (6 bases). This CDR3 has 18 residues. CDR1 and CDR2 from the germline V gene are SGHNT and YYREEE (reference sequence). Trimming removed 9 bases at V and 2 bases at J, with 29 bases between. The CDR3 nucleotides are TGTGCCACCCCGGGGTTGGAGCTCTCGTCCGGAGGGCAAGAGACCCAGTACTTC. It specifies CATPGLELSSGGQETQYF.

The chain is built from TRBV10-3 and TRBJ2-7; 7 positions agree with TRBD1. Germline V gives CDR1 ENHRY, CDR2 SYGVKD. V lost 3 bases to trimming and J lost 6 bases; unmatched junction nucleotides: 8. CDR3 length: 14 amino acids. As DNA, the CDR3 is TGTGCCATCAGTGACTGGCAGGGGGTGGGCGAGCAGTACTTC. Encoded protein: CAISDWQGVGEQYF.

The chain uses TRBV6-1 and TRBJ2-7; 9 bases are shared with TRBD2. This CDR3 has 15 amino acids. Germline V lookup: CDR1 MNHNS, CDR2 SASEGT. Trimming removed 2 bases from V and 2 bases from J; junction bases left unmatched: 4. CDR3 DNA sequence: TGTGCCAGCAGTGAATTGGCGGGGGGGCCCTACGAGCAGTACTTC. As protein: CASSELAGGPYEQYF.

This clone showed up just a few times. The CDR3: CSARDLNTQYF. Here the CDR3 DNA reads TGCAGTGCTAGAGATCTAAATACGCAGTATTTT. The genes are TRBV20-1 and TRBJ2-3; no clear D gene. V was clipped by 0 bases and J by 7 bases, with 5 bases between them. CDR3 size: 11 residues. The germline V gene encodes CDR1 DFQATT and CDR2 SNEGSKA (reference sequence).

The rearrangement uses TRBV4-2 and TRBJ1-3; D remains unclear. This CDR3 region has 15 residues. Between the trimmed V and J ends, which lost 3 bases and 0 bases, there was a span of 9 bases. Per germline, CDR1 LGHNA and CDR2 YNFKEQ. The CDR3 protein is CASSHAENSGNTIYF. The CDR3 DNA sequence: TGTGCCAGCAGCCACGCGGAAAACTCTGGAAACACCATATATTTT.

The chain joins TRBV4-3 to TRBJ1-6; perhaps TRBD1 as D (5 bases). CDR1 LGHNA and CDR2 YSLEER come from the germline V gene. The CDR3 loop spans 16 amino acids. The V and J ends lost 3 bases and 5 bases respectively, with 14 bases between them. DNA of the CDR3: TGCGCCAGCAGCCATTCTACAGGATGGGATAATTCACCCCTCCACTTT. Its translation: CASSHSTGWDNSPLHF.

For the CDR3, the DNA is TGTGCCAGCAACCAGTACATGAACACTGAAGCTTTCTTT. Protein sequence: CASNQYMNTEAFF. The chain joins TRBV13 to TRBJ1-1; no clear D gene. The germline gives CDR1 PRHDT, CDR2 FYEKMQ (reference sequence). V lost 7 bases and J 0 bases, leaving 9 bases between the germline ends. The CDR3 is 13 amino acids.

In this sample, this clone turned up a few times. The rearrangement links TRBV6-5 to TRBJ1-5, with D possibly being TRBD1 (5 bases). Trimming took 8 bases from V and 7 from J, leaving 12 bases between them. CDR3 size: 12 residues. Germline V gene data show CDR1 as MNHEY and CDR2 as SVGAGI. CDR3 nucleotide sequence: TGTGCCAGCGGGCCAGGGTTGCAGCCCCAGCATTTT. Its protein is CASGPGLQPQHF.

The chain links TRBV15 to TRBJ2-7; 8 nucleotides agree with TRBD2. The CDR3 loop spans 14 amino acids. Germline assignment: CDR1 LNHNV and CDR2 YYDKDF (reference sequence). Germline trimming cut 5 bases from V and 6 bases from J; bases unmatched to any gene: 9. The CDR3 here is CATSDAGGIVEQYF. The CDR3 coding sequence is TGTGCCACCAGCGACGCGGGGGGAATAGTCGAGCAGTACTTC.

V and J are TRBV29-1 and TRBJ1-1; 12 bases fit TRBD1. CDR3 length: 15 residues. V lost 4 bases and J lost 3; bases outside the gene matches: 6. Germline loops: CDR1 SQVTM, CDR2 ANQGSEA. This chain's CDR3 is CSVVPGQGADTEAFF. The CDR3 DNA reads TGCAGCGTTGTCCCGGGACAGGGGGCGGACACTGAAGCTTTCTTT.

V usage is TRBV13 and J usage is TRBJ1-1; 8 bases align to TRBD1. Germline loops: CDR1 PRHDT, CDR2 FYEKMQ (reference sequence). Trimming at V came to 5 bases and at J to 4 bases, leaving 9 bases not matched to a gene. This CDR3 spans 15 amino acids. In DNA, the CDR3 is TGTGCCAGCAGCCCAATGACAGGGGACGGCACTGAAGCTTTCTTT. Translating it yields CASSPMTGDGTEAFF. The full variable domain, its missing parts supplied by reference TRBV13 and TRBJ1-1, is AAGVIQSPRHLIKEKRETATLKCYPIPRHDTVYWYQQGPGQDPQFLISFYEKMQSDKGSIPDRFSAQQFSDYHSELNMSSLELGDSALYFCASSPMTGDGTEAFFGQGTRLTVV.

The chain employs TRBV15 and TRBJ1-5; D not certain. V was shortened by 4 bases and J by 7 bases, with 11 bases between the two germline ends. CDR1 LNHNV and CDR2 YYDKDF come from the germline V gene (reference sequence). The CDR3 runs to 13 residues. CDR3 coding DNA: TGTGCCACCAGCACCTCGTCTCACCAGCCCCAGCATTTT. It specifies CATSTSSHQPQHF. The whole variable domain, remainder taken from reference TRBV15 and TRBJ1-5, is DAMVIQNPRYQVTQFGKPVTLSCSQTLNHNVMYWYQQKSSQAPKLLFHYYDKDFNNEADTPDNFQSRRPNTSFCFLDIRSPGLGDTAMYLCATSTSSHQPQHFGDGTRLSIL.

J is TRBJ1-2 and V is TRBV5-4; no reliable D call. This CDR3 is 13 amino acids long. Per germline, CDR1 SGHNT and CDR2 YYREEE (reference sequence). Trimming shortened V by 0 bases and J by 3 bases, and 6 bases separated the two germline ends. CDR3 bases: TGTGCCAGCAGCTTGGGTGTGGACTATGGCTACACCTTC. This encodes CASSLGVDYGYTF.

The V gene is TRBV6-5, the J gene TRBJ2-7, with D hard to call. V shed 6 bases and J shed 4 bases, with 19 bases lying between them. The germline gives CDR1 MNHEY, CDR2 SVGAGI. The CDR3 covers 15 residues. CDR3 coding DNA: TGTGCCAGCAGCTCCTCCGAGGATCCGAAGTACGAGCAGTACTTC. Encoded protein: CASSSSEDPKYEQYF.

The V and J genes are TRBV25-1 and TRBJ1-1, with D possibly TRBD1 on 5 matching bases. This CDR3 is 14 amino acids long. Per the germline V gene, CDR1 is MGHDK and CDR2 is SYGVNS. V was clipped by 4 bases and J by 5 bases, with 14 bases between them. Here the CDR3 DNA reads TGTGCCAGCAGTGCATGGGGCTCTGATACTGAAGCTTTCTTT. It specifies CASSAWGSDTEAFF.

This chain uses TRBV4-2 with TRBJ2-2; D remains unclear. There are 14 residues in the CDR3. Deletions cut 10 bases from V and 8 bases from J, with 20 bases between. Germline CDR1 is LGHNA and CDR2 is YNFKEQ. The CDR3 DNA is TGTGCCACCGGTGGTACTGAAGGTCTTGGGGAGCTGTTTTTT. It specifies CATGGTEGLGELFF.

This sequence joins TRBV6-1 and TRBJ2-6; 9 bases align to TRBD1. V shed 8 bases and J 1 base; nucleotides not matched to a gene: 0. Looked up from germline, CDR1 is MNHNS and CDR2 is SASEGT. The CDR3 has 14 residues. CDR3 sequence: CASGQGSGANVLTF. The CDR3 region has the DNA TGTGCCAGCGGACAGGGGTCTGGGGCCAACGTCCTGACTTTC.

The V gene is TRBV18, the J gene TRBJ1-1; D may be TRBD1 (5 bases). The ends were cut back, 0 bases at V and 11 bases at J, with 13 bases in the middle. This CDR3 region has 13 residues. Germline V gene data show CDR1 as KGHSH and CDR2 as LQKENI. The DNA for the CDR3 is TGTGCCAGCTCACCACCGGGGGTAGTGTACGCTTTCTTT. This gives the protein CASSPPGVVYAFF.